This T cell receptor beta chain was recovered during a study of immune evolution from preneoplasia to lung adenocarcinoma. About the study: HLA loss of heterozygosity: less than 9% AIS, more than 14% MIA, about 30% ADC, none AAH.

J gave up 7 bases and V 0 bases, and 9 bases lay outside the gene matches. Germline CDR1 and CDR2: LGHNA and YSLEER. This CDR3 spans 17 amino acids. Libraries were prepared by immunoSEQ multiplex PCR; TCRdb keeps only in-frame clonotypes and omits some of them. The table lists 1,500 to 2,000 clones, around 70% of them singletons. The sequenced material came from FFPE minimally invasive lung adenocarcinoma tissue. The TCR originated in a person aged 60-80 years with lung adenocarcinoma. This chain uses TRBV4-3 with TRBJ2-7; 13 positions agree with TRBD2. CDR3 in DNA: TGCGCCAGCAGCCAAGATCTCCGACTAGCGGGGGGAGGGGAGCAGTACTTC. As protein: CASSQDLRLAGGGEQYF.